The 5 T cell receptor beta chains below come from one sample, sequenced in a study of T cell responses to AZD1222 COVID-19 vaccine. Libraries were prepared by immunoSEQ multiplex PCR; TCRdb keeps only in-frame clonotypes and omits some of them. The sample lists 80,000 or so clones; around 90% were seen once. This specimen consisted of peripheral blood, obtained on day 0 of AZD1222 vaccination. The receptors were gathered from an adult in good health.

The chain couples TRBV3-1 (or the pseudogene TRBV3-2) to TRBJ1-4; D is ambiguous. The CDR3 consists of 13 residues. Trimming left V 3 bases short and J 5 bases short, with 7 bases between. Germline CDR1 LGHDT, CDR2 YNNKEL (reference sequence). The CDR3 bases are TGTGCCAGCAGCCAGGGAGCCAATGAAAAACTGTTTTTT. It codes for CASSQGANEKLFF.

The rearrangement uses TRBV28 and TRBJ1-2, with D unresolved. V was trimmed by 3 bases and J by 0 bases, leaving 11 bases between them. The length of the CDR3 is 15 residues. CDR1 and CDR2 from the germline V gene are MDHEN and SYDVKM. In DNA form, the CDR3 reads TGTGCCAGCAGTTTTGGGAGGGCGGCTAACTATGGCTACACCTTC. Translating it yields CASSFGRAANYGYTF.

CDR3 in DNA: TGTGCCAGCAGCCCTACTAGCGGGGGGGAGCAGTACTTC. It is translated as CASSPTSGGEQYF. The V gene is TRBV27, the J gene TRBJ2-7; TRBD2 matches 12 bases. Losses at the gene ends were 6 bases for V and 7 bases for J; bases not matched to a gene: 4. The CDR3 loop spans 13 amino acids. Germline assignment: CDR1 MNHEY and CDR2 SMNVEV (reference sequence).

The genes are TRBV5-1 and TRBJ1-2; tentative D call: TRBD1 (5 bases). Germline lookup yields CDR1 SGHRS and CDR2 YFSETQ. The V gene lost 0 bases and the J gene lost 3 bases, with 9 bases spanning the gap. The CDR3 sequence is 14 residues long. For the CDR3, the DNA is TGCGCCAGCAGCTTGGGGGGCAGCCACTATGGCTACACCTTC. Its translation: CASSLGGSHYGYTF.

The V call is TRBV28, the J call TRBJ2-3, with D uncertain. The CDR3 extends over 12 amino acids. Per the germline V gene, CDR1 is MDHEN and CDR2 is SYDVKM. V was cut by 9 bases and J by 2 bases, with 9 bases left in between. The CDR3 DNA is TGTGCCAGTAACAGCTTCACAGATACGCAGTATTTT. Protein: CASNSFTDTQYF.